The 16 T cell receptor beta chains reported below all come from one sample, sequenced in a study of early T cells in non-severe SARS-CoV-2 infection. MiXCR was run by TCRdb on the 5' RACE reads, yielding one entry per CDR3 protein. The sample contains about 40,000 distinct CDR3 sequences, roughly 5% of which appear only once. The sequenced sample was whole blood. The receptors stem from an adult who was a healthcare worker with PCR-confirmed SARS-CoV-2 infection or an uninfected control (not recorded which).

This clonotype has a count of ten or more. V usage is TRBV20-1 and J usage is TRBJ1-5; D uncertain. The V end was cut by 5 bases, the J end by 0 bases, with 2 bases between. CDR1 is DFQATT, CDR2 SNEGSKA, per germline (reference sequence). CDR3 size: 11 residues. In nucleotides, the CDR3 is TGCAGTGCTCCTAGCAATCAGCCCCAGCATTTT. Translated, it gives CSAPSNQPQHF.

This clonotype was seen repeatedly, ten times or more. The chain has TRBV4-2 and TRBJ1-2; D gene unclear. The germline V gene encodes CDR1 LGHNA and CDR2 YNFKEQ. The CDR3 has 12 amino acids. The ends were cut back, 1 base at V and 5 bases at J, with 5 bases in the middle. The CDR3 DNA reads TGTGCCAGCAGCCAAGGGCTTTATGGCTACACCTTC. Translating gives CASSQGLYGYTF.

This clonotype has at least ten counts. The rearrangement uses TRBV11-2 and TRBJ2-1; D is undetermined. This CDR3 is built from 11 residues. From germline, CDR1 is SGHAT and CDR2 FQNNGV. V shed 3 bases and J shed 7 bases, with 4 bases lying between them. The CDR3 nucleotides read TGTGCCAGCAGCTTTCTTAATGAGCAGTTCTTC. This encodes CASSFLNEQFF.

This clonotype was picked up a small number of times. This chain links TRBV6-1 with TRBJ2-1; 7 bases match TRBD2. Trimming at V came to 1 base and at J to 4 bases, leaving 4 bases not matched to a gene. The CDR3 runs to 15 residues. Germline assignment: CDR1 MNHNS and CDR2 SASEGT. The CDR3: CASSEVQRGYNEQFF. CDR3 bases: TGTGCCAGCAGTGAAGTCCAGCGGGGATACAATGAGCAGTTCTTC.

This clonotype is deemed medium-sized. This chain links TRBV2 with TRBJ1-1; maybe TRBD1 (5 bases). This CDR3 has 13 residues. Germline lookup yields CDR1 SNHLY and CDR2 FYNNEI. V was trimmed by 0 bases and J by 11 bases, leaving 13 bases between them. The CDR3 nucleotides read TGTGCCAGCAGTGAAGCGCGGCAGGGCAGGGCTTTCTTT. Translation gives CASSEARQGRAFF.

V usage is TRBV21-1 and J usage is TRBJ2-5; the listed D gene, TRBD2, was not tested against the DNA. TRBV21-1 counts as a pseudogene. The CDR3 extends over 16 amino acids. The CDR3 nucleotides are TGTGCCAGCAGCAACTTAGCGGGGGACTCAAAAGAGACCCAGTACTTC. Residues: CASSNLAGDSKETQYF.

This clonotype was counted only a few times. The chain is built from TRBV9 and TRBJ1-2, with D possibly TRBD1 on 5 matching bases. CDR1 and CDR2 from the germline V gene are SGDLS and YYNGEE. The CDR3 is 16 amino acids. V was shortened by 4 bases and J by 2 bases, with 18 bases between the two germline ends. The CDR3 spells CASSPPPGAGNYGYTF. The CDR3 DNA is TGTGCCAGCAGCCCTCCCCCTGGGGCAGGGAACTATGGCTACACCTTC.

This clonotype has a handful of counts. The V gene is TRBV20-1, the J gene TRBJ2-5; possibly TRBD1 for D (5 bases). This CDR3 contains 12 residues. Germline CDR1 is DFQATT and CDR2 is SNEGSKA (reference sequence). Trimming took 3 bases from V and 3 from J, leaving 8 bases between them. CDR3 in amino acids: CSASVGEETQYF. The CDR3 coding sequence is TGCAGTGCTAGTGTAGGGGAAGAGACCCAGTACTTC.

The V call is TRBV29-1, the J call TRBJ1-1; D is unresolved. The CDR3 totals 13 residues. Per the germline V gene, CDR1 is SQVTM and CDR2 is ANQGSEA. Trimming removed 4 bases from V and 1 base from J, with 10 bases in between. CDR3 coding DNA: TGCAGCGTTGCAGCTGTAGCGAACACTGAAGCTTTCTTT. It is translated as CSVAAVANTEAFF.

This clonotype has ten or more counts. J is TRBJ1-2 and V is TRBV20-1; D is possibly TRBD1 (6 bases). The CDR3 is made up of 16 amino acids. Germline loops: CDR1 DFQATT, CDR2 SNEGSKA (reference sequence). Trimming stripped 2 bases from V and 0 bases from J, with 16 bases between. DNA of the CDR3: TGCAGTGCTAGAAAGACAGGCCTGACCACTAACTATGGCTACACCTTC. It translates to CSARKTGLTTNYGYTF.

This clonotype occurred a few times. The rearrangement joins TRBV4-2 to TRBJ1-2; D is perhaps TRBD1 (5 bases). Trimming left V 2 bases short and J 4 bases short, with 14 bases between. CDR3 length equals 15 residues. From germline, CDR1 is LGHNA and CDR2 YNFKEQ. The CDR3 region has the DNA TGTGCCAGCAGCCAAAAAAGCGGGGACTCCTATGGCTACACCTTC. Protein: CASSQKSGDSYGYTF.

This clonotype was counted a few times. The genes are TRBV7-2 and TRBJ2-1; 8 positions agree with TRBD2. The CDR3 consists of 17 residues. CDR1 and CDR2 from the germline V gene are SGHTA and FQGNSA. Germline trimming cut 5 bases from V and 0 bases from J; bases unmatched to any gene: 9. The CDR3 DNA sequence: TGTGCCAGCAGCGCGATGACTAGCGTGAGCTCCTACAATGAGCAGTTCTTC. Protein: CASSAMTSVSSYNEQFF.

This clonotype has at least ten counts. J is TRBJ1-2 and V is TRBV19; 8 nucleotides line up with TRBD1. The junction had 9 bases not matched to a gene; V was cut back by 8 bases and J by 7 bases. The CDR3 spans 13 residues. Germline CDR1 is LNHDA and CDR2 is SQIVND (reference sequence). CDR3 amino acids: CASEDRAWGGYTF. The CDR3 DNA is TGTGCCAGTGAGGACAGGGCTTGGGGTGGCTACACCTTC.

This clonotype was seen just once. The CDR3 end shows no conserved phenylalanine or tryptophan, and so a read error is likely. The V and J genes are TRBV19 and TRBJ1-5, with D tentatively TRBD1 (6 bases). The V and J ends lost 9 bases and 5 bases respectively, with 14 bases between them. Germline-derived CDR1 and CDR2 are LNHDA and SQIVND (reference sequence). This CDR3 is 13 amino acids long. This chain's CDR3 is CASSQGLYQPQHS. CDR3 DNA: TGTGCCAGCTCACAGGGTTTGTATCAGCCCCAGCATTCT.

This clonotype has only a few counts. The chain carries TRBV20-1 and TRBJ1-5, with 9 bases lining up with TRBD1. The CDR3 sequence is 15 residues long. Germline CDR1 and CDR2: DFQATT and SNEGSKA (reference sequence). With 1 base clipped from V and 4 bases from J, the junction kept 5 bases outside the gene matches. This CDR3 reads CSARGGQGLNQPQHF. The CDR3 nucleotides are TGCAGTGCTAGAGGGGGACAGGGTCTGAATCAGCCCCAGCATTTT.

This clonotype showed up just a few times. DNA of the CDR3: TGTGCCAGCGGACACCTAGTCGAGCAGTACTTC. This codes for CASGHLVEQYF. The chain uses TRBV6-6 and TRBJ2-7; TRBD1 is a possible D gene (5 bases). The CDR3 extends over 11 amino acids. Trimming took off 8 bases at V and 6 bases at J, with 11 bases between the two ends. CDR1 and CDR2 from the germline V gene are MNHNY and SVGAGI (reference sequence).